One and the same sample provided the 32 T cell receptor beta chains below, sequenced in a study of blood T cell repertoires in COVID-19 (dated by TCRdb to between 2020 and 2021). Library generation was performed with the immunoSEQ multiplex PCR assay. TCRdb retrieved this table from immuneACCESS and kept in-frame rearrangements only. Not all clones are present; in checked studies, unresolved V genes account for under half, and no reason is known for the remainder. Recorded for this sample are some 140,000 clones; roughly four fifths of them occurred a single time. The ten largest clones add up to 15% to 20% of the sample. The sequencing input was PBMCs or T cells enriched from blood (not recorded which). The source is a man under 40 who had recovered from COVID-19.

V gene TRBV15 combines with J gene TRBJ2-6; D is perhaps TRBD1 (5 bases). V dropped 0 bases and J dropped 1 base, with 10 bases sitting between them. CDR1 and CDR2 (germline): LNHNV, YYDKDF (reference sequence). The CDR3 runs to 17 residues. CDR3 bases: TGTGCCACCAGCAGAGATCGAAGGGGTTCTGGGGCCAACGTCCTGACTTTC. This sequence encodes CATSRDRRGSGANVLTF.

CDR3 DNA sequence: TGTGCCAGTGGCATAACAGGAAACAATCAGCCCCAGCATTTT. Translating it yields CASGITGNNQPQHF. This chain uses TRBV19 with TRBJ1-5; possibly TRBD1 for D (5 bases). V lost 8 bases and J lost 3, with 14 bases in between. The CDR3 is 14 amino acids. CDR1 and CDR2 (germline): LNHDA, SQIVND (reference sequence).

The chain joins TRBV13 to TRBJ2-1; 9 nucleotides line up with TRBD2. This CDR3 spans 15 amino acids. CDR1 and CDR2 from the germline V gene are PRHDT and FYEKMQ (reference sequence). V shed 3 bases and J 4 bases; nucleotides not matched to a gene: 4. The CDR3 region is CASSFSGGEYNEQFF. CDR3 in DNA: TGTGCCAGCAGCTTTAGCGGGGGAGAGTACAATGAGCAGTTCTTC.

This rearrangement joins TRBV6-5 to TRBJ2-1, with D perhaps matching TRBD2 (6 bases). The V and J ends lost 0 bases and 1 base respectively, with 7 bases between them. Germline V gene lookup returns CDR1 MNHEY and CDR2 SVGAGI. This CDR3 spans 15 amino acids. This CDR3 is CASSYSGGSYNEQFF. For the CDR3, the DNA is TGTGCCAGCAGTTACTCCGGGGGATCCTACAATGAGCAGTTCTTC.

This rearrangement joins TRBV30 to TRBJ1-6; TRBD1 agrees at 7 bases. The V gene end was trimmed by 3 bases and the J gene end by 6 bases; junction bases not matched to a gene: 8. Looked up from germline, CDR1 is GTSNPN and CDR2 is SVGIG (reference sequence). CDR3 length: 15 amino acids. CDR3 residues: CAWRTPQGFNSPLHF. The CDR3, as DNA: TGTGCCTGGAGGACCCCACAGGGGTTTAATTCACCCCTCCACTTT.

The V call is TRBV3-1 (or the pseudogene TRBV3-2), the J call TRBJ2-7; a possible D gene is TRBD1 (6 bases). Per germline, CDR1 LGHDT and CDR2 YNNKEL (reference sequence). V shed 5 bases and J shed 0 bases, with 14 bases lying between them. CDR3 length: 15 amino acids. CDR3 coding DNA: TGTGCCAGCAGCGCCCGGGACAAGAGCTCCTACGAGCAGTACTTC. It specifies CASSARDKSSYEQYF.

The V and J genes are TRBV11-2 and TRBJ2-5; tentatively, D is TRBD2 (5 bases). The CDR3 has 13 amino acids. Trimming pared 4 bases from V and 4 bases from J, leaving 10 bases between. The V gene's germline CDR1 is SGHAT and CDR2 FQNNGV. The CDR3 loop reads CASSSLRVETQYF. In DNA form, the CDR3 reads TGTGCCAGCAGCTCCCTGAGGGTAGAGACCCAGTACTTC.

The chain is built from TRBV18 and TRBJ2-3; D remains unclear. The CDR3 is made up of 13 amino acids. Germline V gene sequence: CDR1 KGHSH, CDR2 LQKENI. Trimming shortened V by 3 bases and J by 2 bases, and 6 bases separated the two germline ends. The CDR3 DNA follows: TGTGCCAGCTCACCTCCAGTCACAGATACGCAGTATTTT. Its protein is CASSPPVTDTQYF.

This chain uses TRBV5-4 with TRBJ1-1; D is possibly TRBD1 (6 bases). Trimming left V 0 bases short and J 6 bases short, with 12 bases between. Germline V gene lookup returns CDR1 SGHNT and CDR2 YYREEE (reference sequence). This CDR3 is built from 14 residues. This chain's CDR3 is CASSLGTGISEAFF. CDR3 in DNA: TGTGCCAGCAGCTTGGGAACAGGGATCTCTGAAGCTTTCTTT.

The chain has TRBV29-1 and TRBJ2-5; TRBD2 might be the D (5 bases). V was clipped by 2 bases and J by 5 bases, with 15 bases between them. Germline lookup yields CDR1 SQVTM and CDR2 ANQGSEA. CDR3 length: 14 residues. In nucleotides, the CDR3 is TGCAGCGTTGAATCGGGCCGTTCGGGGGAGACCCAGTACTTC. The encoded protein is CSVESGRSGETQYF.

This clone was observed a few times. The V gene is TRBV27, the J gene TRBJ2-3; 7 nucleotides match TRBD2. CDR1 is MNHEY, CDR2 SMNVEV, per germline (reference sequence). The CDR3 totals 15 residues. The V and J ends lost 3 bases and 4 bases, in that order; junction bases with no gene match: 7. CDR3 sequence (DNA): TGTGCCAGCAGTTTTGTGGCAGGGAGGGCAGATACGCAGTATTTT. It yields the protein CASSFVAGRADTQYF.

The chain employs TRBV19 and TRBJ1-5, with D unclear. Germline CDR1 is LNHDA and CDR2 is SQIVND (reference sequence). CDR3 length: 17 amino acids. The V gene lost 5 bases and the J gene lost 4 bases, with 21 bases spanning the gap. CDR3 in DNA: TGTGCCAGTAGTGTGACGGCGGCTCCGGGAGGGAATCAGCCCCAGCATTTT. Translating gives CASSVTAAPGGNQPQHF.

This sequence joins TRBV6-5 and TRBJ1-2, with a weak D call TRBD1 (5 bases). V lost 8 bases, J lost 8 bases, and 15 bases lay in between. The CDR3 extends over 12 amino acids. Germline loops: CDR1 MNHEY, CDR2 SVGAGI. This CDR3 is CASGRSRGGYTF. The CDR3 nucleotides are TGTGCCAGCGGGAGGAGTAGGGGCGGCTACACCTTC.

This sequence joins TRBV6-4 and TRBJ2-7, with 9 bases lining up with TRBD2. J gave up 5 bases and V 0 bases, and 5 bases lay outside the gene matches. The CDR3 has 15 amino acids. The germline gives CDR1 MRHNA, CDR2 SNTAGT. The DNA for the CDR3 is TGTGCCAGCAGTGACTCGCCTAGCGGGATCGACGAGCAGTACTTC. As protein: CASSDSPSGIDEQYF.

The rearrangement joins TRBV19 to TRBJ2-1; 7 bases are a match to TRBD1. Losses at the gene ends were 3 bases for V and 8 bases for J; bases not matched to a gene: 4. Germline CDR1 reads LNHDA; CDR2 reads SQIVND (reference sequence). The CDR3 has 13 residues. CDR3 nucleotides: TGTGCCAGTAGTATGGTAGACAGGGATGAGCAGTTCTTC. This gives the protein CASSMVDRDEQFF.

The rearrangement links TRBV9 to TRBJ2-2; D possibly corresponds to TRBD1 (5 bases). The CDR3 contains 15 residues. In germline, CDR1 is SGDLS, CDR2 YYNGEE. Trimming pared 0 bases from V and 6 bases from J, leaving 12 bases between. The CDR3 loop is CASSVEGRVAGELFF. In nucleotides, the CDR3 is TGTGCCAGCAGCGTAGAGGGCAGGGTGGCCGGGGAGCTGTTTTTT.

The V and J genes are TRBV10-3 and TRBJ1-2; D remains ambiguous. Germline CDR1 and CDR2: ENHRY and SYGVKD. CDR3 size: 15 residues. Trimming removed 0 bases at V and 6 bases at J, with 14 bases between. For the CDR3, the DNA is TGTGCCATCAGTGAGTCGAACATACTAGAGAATGGCTACACCTTC. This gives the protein CAISESNILENGYTF.

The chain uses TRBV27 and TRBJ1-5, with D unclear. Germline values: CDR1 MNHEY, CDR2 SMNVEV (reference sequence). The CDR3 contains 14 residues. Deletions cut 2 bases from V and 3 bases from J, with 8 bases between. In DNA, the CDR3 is TGTGCCAGCAGTTTAGCTGGGCCCAATCAGCCCCAGCATTTT. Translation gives CASSLAGPNQPQHF.

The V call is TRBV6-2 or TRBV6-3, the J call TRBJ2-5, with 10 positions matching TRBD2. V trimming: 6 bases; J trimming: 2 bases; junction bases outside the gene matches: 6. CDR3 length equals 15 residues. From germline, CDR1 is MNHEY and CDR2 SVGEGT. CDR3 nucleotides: TGTGCCAGCAGCGCGGCTAGCGGGAGTCAAGAGACCCAGTACTTC. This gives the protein CASSAASGSQETQYF.

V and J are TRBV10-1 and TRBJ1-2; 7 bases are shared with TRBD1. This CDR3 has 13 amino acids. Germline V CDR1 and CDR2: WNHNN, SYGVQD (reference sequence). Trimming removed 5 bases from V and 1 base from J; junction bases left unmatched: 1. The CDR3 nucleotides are TGCGCCAGCAGTCCAGGGGGTAACTATGGCTACACCTTC. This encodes CASSPGGNYGYTF.

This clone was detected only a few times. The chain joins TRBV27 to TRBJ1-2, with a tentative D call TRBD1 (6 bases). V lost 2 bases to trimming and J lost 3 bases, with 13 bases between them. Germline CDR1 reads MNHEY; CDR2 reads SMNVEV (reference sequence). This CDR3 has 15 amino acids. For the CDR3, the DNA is TGTGCCAGCAGTTTAGTTGGGGCAGGGGACTATGGCTACACCTTC. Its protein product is CASSLVGAGDYGYTF.

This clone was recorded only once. The CDR3 spells CASSEMRNEQFF. The CDR3 DNA reads as TGTGCCAGCAGTGAAATGAGGAATGAGCAGTTCTTC. The V gene is TRBV2, the J gene TRBJ2-1; D gene uncertain. This CDR3 is built from 12 residues. V shed 2 bases and J shed 7 bases, with 6 bases lying between them. The germline gives CDR1 SNHLY, CDR2 FYNNEI.

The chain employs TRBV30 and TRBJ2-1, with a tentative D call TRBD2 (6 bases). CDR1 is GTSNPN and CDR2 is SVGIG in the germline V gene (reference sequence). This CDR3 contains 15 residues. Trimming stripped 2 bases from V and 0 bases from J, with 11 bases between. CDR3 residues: CAWSPKAGSYNEQFF. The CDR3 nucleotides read TGTGCCTGGAGTCCCAAAGCGGGCTCCTACAATGAGCAGTTCTTC.

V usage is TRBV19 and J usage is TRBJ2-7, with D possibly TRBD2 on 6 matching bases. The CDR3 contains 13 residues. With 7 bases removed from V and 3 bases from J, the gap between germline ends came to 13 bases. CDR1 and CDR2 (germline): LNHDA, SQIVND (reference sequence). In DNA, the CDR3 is TGTGCCAGTAACGCGGGGTGGGGCTACGAGCAGTACTTC. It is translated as CASNAGWGYEQYF.

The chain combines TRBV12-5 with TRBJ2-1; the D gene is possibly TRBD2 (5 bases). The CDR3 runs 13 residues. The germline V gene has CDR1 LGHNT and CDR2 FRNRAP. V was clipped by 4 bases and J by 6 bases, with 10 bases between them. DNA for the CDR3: TGTGCTAGTGGTTCGGACTGGGTCAATGAGCAGTTCTTC. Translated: CASGSDWVNEQFF.

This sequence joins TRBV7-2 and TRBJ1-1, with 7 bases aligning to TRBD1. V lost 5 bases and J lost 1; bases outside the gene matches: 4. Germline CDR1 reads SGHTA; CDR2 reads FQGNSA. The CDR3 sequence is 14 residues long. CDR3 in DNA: TGTGCCAGCAGCGCCGACAGGGCGAACACTGAAGCTTTCTTT. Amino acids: CASSADRANTEAFF.

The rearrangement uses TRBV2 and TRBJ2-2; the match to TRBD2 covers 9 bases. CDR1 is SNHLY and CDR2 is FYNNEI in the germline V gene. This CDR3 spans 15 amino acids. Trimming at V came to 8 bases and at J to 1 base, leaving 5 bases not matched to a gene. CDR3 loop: CASEASGVNTGELFF. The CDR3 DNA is TGTGCCAGCGAAGCTAGCGGGGTGAACACCGGGGAGCTGTTTTTT.

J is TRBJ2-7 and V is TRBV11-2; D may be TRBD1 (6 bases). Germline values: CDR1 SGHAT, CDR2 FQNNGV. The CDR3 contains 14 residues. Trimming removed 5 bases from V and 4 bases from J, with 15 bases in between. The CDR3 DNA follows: TGTGCCAGCAGCGAACAGGGAACGTCGTACGAGCAGTACTTC. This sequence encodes CASSEQGTSYEQYF.

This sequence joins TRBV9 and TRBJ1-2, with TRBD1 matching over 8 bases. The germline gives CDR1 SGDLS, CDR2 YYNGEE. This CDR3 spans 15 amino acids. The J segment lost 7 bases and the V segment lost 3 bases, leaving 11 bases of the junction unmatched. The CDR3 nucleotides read TGTGCCAGCAGCGCGGGGGGACAGGCCTTGGGTGGCTACACCTTC. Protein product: CASSAGGQALGGYTF.

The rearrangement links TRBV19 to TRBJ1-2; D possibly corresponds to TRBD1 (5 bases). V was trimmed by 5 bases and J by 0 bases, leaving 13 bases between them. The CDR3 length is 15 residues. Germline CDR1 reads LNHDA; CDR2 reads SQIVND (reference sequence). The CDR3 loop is CASSDRDSSNYGYTF. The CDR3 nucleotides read TGTGCCAGTAGTGATCGTGACAGTTCTAACTATGGCTACACCTTC.

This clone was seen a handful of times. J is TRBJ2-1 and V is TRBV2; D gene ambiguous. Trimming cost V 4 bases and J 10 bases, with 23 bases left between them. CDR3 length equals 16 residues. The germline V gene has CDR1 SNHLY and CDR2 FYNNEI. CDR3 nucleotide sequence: TGTGCCAGCAGTGGGATCGGTGCGGCCCCCAACGAAGAGCAGTTCTTC. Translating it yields CASSGIGAAPNEEQFF.

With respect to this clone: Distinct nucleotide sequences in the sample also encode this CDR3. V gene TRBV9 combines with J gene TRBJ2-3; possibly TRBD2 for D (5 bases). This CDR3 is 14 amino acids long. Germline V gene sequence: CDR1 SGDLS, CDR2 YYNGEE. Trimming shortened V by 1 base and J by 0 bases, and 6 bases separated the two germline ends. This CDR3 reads CASSVSGSTDTQYF. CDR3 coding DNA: TGTGCCAGCAGCGTAAGCGGTAGCACAGATACGCAGTATTTT.